The sequence of this T cell receptor beta chain was determined in a study of blood T cells in healthy people across ages. This CDR3 contains 16 residues. From germline, CDR1 is MDHEN and CDR2 SYDVKM. V was pared by 1 base and J by 11 bases, with 16 bases of the junction left unmatched. A second PCR of roughly 7 to 11 cycles used a sample-barcoded 5' primer and a J-beta primer mix. From the 5' RACE reads, TCRdb called clonotypes with MiXCR, one entry per CDR3 protein. The sample yields fewer than 950,000 distinct CDR3 sequences, 53% seen once. The receptor comes from a man older than 75 in good health. Sequenced: blood. The genes are TRBV28 and TRBJ2-5; 7 nucleotides agree with TRBD2. CDR3 nucleotide sequence: TGTGCCAGCAGTTTATTAGGAGGGAGGGGAGGAAATGAGCAGTACTTC. The encoded protein is CASSLLGGRGGNEQYF.